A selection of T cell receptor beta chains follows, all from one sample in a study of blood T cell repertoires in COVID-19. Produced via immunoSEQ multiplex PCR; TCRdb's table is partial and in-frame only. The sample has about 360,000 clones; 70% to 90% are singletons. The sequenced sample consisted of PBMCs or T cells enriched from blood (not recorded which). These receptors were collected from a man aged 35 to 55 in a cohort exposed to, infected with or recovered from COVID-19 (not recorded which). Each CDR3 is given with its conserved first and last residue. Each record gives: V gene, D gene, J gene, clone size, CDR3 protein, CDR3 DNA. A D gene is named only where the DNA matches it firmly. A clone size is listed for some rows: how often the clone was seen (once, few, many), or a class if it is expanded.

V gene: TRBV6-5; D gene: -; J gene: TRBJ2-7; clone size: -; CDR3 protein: CASRRTQNEQYF; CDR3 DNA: TGTGCCAGCAGACGGACTCAAAACGAGCAGTACTTC
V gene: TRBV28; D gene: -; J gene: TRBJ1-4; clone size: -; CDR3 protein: CASSRQVFNEKLFF; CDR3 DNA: TGTGCCAGCAGCCGACAGGTCTTTAATGAAAAACTGTTTTTT
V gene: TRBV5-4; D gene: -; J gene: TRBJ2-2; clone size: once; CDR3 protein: CASSLGRGSNTGELFF; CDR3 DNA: TGTGCCAGCAGCTTAGGGCGGGGTTCGAACACCGGGGAGCTGTTTTTT
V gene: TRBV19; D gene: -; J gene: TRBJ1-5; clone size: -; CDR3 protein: CASSKTGVFQPQHF; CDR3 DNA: TGTGCCAGTAGTAAGACGGGGGTTTTTCAGCCCCAGCATTTT
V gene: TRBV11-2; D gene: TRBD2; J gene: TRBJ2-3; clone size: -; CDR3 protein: CASSLVGLAGEDTQYF; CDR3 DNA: TGTGCCAGCAGCTTAGTCGGACTAGCGGGAGAAGATACGCAGTATTTT
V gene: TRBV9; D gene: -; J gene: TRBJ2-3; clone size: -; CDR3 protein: CASSGQRESAVSTDTQYF; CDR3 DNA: TGTGCCAGCAGCGGTCAGCGTGAGTCGGCGGTTAGCACAGATACGCAGTATTTT
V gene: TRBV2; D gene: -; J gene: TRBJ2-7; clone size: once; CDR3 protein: CASSELPSLLHYEQYF; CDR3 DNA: TGTGCCAGCAGTGAACTACCGTCTCTTCTCCACTACGAGCAGTACTTC
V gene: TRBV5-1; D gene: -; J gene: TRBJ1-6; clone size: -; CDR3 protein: CASSSGNYNSPLHF; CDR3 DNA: TGCGCCAGCAGCTCCGGGAACTATAATTCACCCCTCCACTTT
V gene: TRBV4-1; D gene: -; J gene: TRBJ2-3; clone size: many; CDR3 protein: CASSRSEDGTDTQYF; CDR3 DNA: TGCGCCAGCAGCCGCTCTGAGGATGGCACAGATACGCAGTATTTT
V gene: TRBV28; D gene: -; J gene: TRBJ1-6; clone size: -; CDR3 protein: CASSIRANSPLHF; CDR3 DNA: TGTGCCAGCAGTATCAGGGCTAATTCACCCCTCCACTTT
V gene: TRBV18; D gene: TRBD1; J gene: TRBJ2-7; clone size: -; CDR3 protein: CASSGDRVSEQYF; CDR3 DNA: TGTGCCAGCTCCGGGGACAGGGTATCCGAGCAGTACTTC
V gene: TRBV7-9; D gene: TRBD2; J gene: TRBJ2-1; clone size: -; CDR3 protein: CASSLGKGLVISYNEQFF; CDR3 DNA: TGTGCCAGCAGCTTAGGGAAAGGACTAGTGATCTCCTACAATGAGCAGTTCTTC
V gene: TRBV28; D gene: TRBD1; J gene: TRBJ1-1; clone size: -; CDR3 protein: CASSKIQGRGANTEAFF; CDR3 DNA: TGTGCCAGCAGTAAAATACAGGGGAGAGGGGCGAACACTGAAGCTTTCTTT
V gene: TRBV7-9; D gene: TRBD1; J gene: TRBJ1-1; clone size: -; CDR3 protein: CATWGPGQLTNTEAFF; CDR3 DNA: TGTGCCACCTGGGGACCGGGACAGTTAACGAACACTGAAGCTTTCTTT
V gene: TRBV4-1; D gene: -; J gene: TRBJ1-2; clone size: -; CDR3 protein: CASSQPGGDGYTF; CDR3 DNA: TGCGCCAGCAGCCAACCTGGCGGGGATGGCTACACCTTC
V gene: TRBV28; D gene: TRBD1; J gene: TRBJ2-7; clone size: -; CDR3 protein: CASYRDRGYEQYF; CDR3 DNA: TGTGCCAGCTACCGGGACAGGGGCTACGAGCAGTACTTC
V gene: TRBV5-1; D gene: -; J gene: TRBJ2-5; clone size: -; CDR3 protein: CASSLGVGSGYQETQYF; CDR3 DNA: TGCGCCAGCAGCTTGGGTGTCGGAAGCGGATACCAAGAGACCCAGTACTTC
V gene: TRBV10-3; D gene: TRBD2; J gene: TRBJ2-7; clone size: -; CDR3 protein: CAISGPPGELAGNEQYF; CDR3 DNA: TGTGCCATCAGTGGACCCCCGGGGGAACTAGCGGGCAACGAGCAGTACTTC
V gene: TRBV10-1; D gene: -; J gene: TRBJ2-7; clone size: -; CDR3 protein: CANRSGSSSYEQYF; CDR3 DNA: TGCGCCAACAGAAGCGGAAGCAGCTCCTACGAGCAGTACTTC
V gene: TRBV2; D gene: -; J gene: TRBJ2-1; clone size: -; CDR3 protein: CASRIIYNEQFF; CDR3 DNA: TGTGCCAGCAGAATTATCTACAATGAGCAGTTCTTC
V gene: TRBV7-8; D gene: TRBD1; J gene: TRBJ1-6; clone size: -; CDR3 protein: CASGTGVYNSPLHF; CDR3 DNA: TGTGCCAGCGGGACAGGAGTTTATAATTCACCCCTCCACTTT
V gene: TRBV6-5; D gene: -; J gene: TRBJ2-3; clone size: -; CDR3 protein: CASSHPGGIDTQYF; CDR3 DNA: TGTGCCAGCAGTCACCCCGGCGGTATAGATACGCAGTATTTT
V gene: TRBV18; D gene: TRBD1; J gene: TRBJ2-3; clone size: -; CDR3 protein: CASSTNDGQGGDTQYF; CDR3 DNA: TGTGCCAGCTCAACCAACGATGGACAGGGAGGCGATACGCAGTATTTT
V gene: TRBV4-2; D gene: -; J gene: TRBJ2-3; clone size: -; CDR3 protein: CASSQQGSDTQYF; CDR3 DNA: TGTGCCAGCAGCCAACAGGGTTCTGATACGCAGTATTTT
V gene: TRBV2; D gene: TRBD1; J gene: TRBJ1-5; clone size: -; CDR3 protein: CASRPAGTGNQPQHF; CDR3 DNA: TGTGCCAGCAGACCCGCCGGGACAGGGAATCAGCCCCAGCATTTT
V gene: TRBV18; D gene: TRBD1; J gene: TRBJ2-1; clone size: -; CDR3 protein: CASSPGTGSVNEQFF; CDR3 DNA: TGTGCCAGCTCACCAGGGACAGGCTCGGTCAATGAGCAGTTCTTC
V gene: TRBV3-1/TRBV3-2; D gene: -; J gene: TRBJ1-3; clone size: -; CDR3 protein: CASSQDPVSSGNTIYF; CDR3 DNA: TGTGCCAGCAGCCAAGACCCGGTTAGCTCTGGAAACACCATATATTTT
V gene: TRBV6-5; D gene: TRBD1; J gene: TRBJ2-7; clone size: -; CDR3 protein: CASSYSATGLRYEQYF; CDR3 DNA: TGTGCCAGCAGTTACTCCGCGACAGGGTTAAGATACGAGCAGTACTTC
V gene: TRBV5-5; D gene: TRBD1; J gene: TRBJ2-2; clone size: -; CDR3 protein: CASSSDRDTGELFF; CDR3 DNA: TGTGCCAGCAGCTCAGACAGGGACACCGGGGAGCTGTTTTTT
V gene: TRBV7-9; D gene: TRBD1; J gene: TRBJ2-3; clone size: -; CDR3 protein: CASSLDPGTGDTDTQYF; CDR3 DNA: TGTGCCAGCAGCTTAGACCCCGGGACAGGAGACACAGATACGCAGTATTTT
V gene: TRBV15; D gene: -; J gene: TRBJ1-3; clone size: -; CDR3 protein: CATSRDVGVSGNTIYF; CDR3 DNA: TGTGCCACCAGCAGAGATGTAGGAGTCTCTGGAAACACCATATATTTT
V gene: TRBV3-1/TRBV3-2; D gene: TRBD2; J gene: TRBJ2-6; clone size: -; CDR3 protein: CASSPTSGTSGANVLTF; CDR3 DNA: TGTGCCAGCAGCCCGACTAGCGGGACCTCTGGGGCCAACGTCCTGACTTTC
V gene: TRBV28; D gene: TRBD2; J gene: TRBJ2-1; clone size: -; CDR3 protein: CASSPPGLAQNEQFF; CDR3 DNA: TGTGCCAGCAGTCCCCCGGGACTAGCGCAAAATGAGCAGTTCTTC
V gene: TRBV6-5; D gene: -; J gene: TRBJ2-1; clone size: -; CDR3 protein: CASTWEYQQFF; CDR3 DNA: TGTGCCAGCACGTGGGAGTACCAGCAGTTCTTC
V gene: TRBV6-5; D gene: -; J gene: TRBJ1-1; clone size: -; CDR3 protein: CASSLYRNTEAFF; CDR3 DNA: TGTGCCAGCAGTTTGTACAGGAACACTGAAGCTTTCTTT
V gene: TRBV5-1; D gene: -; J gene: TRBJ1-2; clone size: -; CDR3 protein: CASSLASDGYTF; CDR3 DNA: TGCGCCAGCAGCTTGGCCTCGGATGGCTACACCTTC
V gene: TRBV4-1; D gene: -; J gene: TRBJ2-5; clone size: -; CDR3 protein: CASSQEDRERETQYF; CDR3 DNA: TGCGCCAGCAGCCAAGAAGATCGGGAGCGAGAGACCCAGTACTTC
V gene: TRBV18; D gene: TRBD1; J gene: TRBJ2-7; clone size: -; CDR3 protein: CASSRIGQGAIEQYF; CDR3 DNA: TGTGCCAGCTCCCGCATCGGACAGGGGGCAATCGAGCAGTACTTC
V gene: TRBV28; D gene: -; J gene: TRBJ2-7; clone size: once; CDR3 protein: CASSLSLGPGSRREQYF; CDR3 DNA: TGTGCCAGCAGTTTATCTCTCGGACCGGGATCTCGGCGGGAGCAGTACTTC
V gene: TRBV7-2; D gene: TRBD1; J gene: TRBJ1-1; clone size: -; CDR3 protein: CASSRDRVEEAFF; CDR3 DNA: TGTGCCAGCAGCCGGGACAGGGTCGAGGAAGCTTTCTTT
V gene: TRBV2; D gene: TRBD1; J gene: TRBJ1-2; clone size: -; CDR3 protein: CASSGGTGLRSYGYTF; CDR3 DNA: TGTGCCAGCAGTGGAGGGACAGGGTTAAGGAGCTATGGCTACACCTTC
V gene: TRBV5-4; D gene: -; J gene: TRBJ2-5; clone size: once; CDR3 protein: CASSVGTNQETQYF; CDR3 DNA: TGTGCCAGCAGCGTGGGGACAAACCAAGAGACCCAGTACTTC
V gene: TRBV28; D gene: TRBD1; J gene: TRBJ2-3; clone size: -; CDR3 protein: CASSFSRQGSTDTQYF; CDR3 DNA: TGTGCCAGCAGTTTCTCAAGACAGGGGAGCACAGATACGCAGTATTTT
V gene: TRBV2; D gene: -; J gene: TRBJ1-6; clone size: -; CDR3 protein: CASSVEGSSPLHF; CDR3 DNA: TGTGCCAGCAGTGTGGAGGGTAGTTCACCCCTCCACTTT
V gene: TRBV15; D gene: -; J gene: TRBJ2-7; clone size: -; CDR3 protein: CATSRGLYEQYF; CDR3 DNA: TGTGCCACCAGCAGAGGACTCTACGAGCAGTACTTC
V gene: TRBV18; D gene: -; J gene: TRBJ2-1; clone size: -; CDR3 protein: CASSPPGGQGLYNEQFF; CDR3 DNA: TGTGCCAGCTCACCACCTGGAGGGCAAGGGCTCTACAATGAGCAGTTCTTC
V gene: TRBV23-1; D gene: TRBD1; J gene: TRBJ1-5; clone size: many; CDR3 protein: CASAYYRGRCQPQHF; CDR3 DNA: TGCGCCAGCGCGTACTACAGGGGTAGGTGTCAGCCCCAGCATTTT
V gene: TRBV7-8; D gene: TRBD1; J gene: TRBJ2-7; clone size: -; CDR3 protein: CASSPRDRGSHEQYF; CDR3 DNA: TGTGCCAGCAGCCCGAGGGACAGGGGGAGTCACGAGCAGTACTTC
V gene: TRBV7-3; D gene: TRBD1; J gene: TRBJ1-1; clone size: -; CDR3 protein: CASSQDRTTEAFF; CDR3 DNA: TGTGCCAGCAGCCAGGACAGGACCACTGAAGCTTTCTTT
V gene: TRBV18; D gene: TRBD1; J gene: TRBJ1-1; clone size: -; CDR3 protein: CASSSRTGGGNTEAFF; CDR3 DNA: TGTGCCAGCTCATCAAGGACAGGGGGGGGGAACACTGAAGCTTTCTTT
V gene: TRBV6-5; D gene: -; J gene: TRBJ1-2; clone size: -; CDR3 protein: CASSYRGLGVSGYTF; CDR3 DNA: TGTGCCAGCAGTTACCGCGGACTAGGCGTTTCTGGCTACACCTTC
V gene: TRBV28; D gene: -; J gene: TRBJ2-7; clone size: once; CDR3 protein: CASSFWRGYYEQYF; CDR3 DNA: TGTGCCAGCAGTTTTTGGCGCGGTTACTACGAGCAGTACTTC